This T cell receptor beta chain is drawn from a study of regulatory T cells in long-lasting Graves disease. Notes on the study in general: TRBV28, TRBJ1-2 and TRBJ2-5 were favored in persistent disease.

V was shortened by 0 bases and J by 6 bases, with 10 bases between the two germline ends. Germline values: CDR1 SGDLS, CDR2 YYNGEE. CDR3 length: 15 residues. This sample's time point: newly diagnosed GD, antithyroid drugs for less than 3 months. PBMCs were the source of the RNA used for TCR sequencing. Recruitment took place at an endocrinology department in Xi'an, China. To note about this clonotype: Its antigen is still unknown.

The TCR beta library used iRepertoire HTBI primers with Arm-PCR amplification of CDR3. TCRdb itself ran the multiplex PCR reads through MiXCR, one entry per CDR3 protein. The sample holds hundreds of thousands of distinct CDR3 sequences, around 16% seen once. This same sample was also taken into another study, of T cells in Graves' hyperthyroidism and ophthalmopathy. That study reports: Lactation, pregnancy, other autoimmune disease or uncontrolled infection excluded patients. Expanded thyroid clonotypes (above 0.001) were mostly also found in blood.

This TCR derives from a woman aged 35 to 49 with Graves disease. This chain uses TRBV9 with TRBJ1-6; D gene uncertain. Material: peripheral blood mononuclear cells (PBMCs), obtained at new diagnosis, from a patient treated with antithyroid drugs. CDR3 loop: CASSVATDVNSPLHF. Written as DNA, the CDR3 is TGTGCCAGCAGCGTAGCAACAGATGTTAATTCACCCCTCCACTTT.